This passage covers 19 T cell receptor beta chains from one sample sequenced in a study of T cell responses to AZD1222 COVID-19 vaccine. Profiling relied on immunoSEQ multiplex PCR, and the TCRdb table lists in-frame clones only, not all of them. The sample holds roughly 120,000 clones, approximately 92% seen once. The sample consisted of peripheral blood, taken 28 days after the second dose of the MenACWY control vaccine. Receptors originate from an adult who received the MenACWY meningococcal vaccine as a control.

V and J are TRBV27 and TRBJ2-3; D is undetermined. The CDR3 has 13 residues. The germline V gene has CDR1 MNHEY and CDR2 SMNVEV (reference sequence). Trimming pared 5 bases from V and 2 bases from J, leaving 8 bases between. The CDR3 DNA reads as TGTGCCAGCAGTCCCGAAGACACAGATACGCAGTATTTT. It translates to CASSPEDTDTQYF.

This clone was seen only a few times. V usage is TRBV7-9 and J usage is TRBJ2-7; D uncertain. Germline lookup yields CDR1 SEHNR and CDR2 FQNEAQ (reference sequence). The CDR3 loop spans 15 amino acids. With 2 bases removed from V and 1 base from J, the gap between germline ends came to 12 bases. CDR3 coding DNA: TGTGCCAGCAGCTTACTTTCGGGCCATTCCTACGAGCAGTACTTC. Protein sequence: CASSLLSGHSYEQYF. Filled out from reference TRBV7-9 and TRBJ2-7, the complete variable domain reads DTGVSQNPRHKITKRGQNVTFRCDPISEHNRLYWYRQTLGQGPEFLTYFQNEAQLEKSRLLSDRFSAERPKGSFSTLEIQRTEQGDSAMYLCASSLLSGHSYEQYFGPGTRLTVT.

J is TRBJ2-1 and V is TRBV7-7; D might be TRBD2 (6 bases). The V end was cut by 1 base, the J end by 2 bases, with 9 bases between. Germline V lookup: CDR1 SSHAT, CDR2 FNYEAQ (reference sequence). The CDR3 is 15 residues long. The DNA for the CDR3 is TGTGCCAGCAGCTTAGACGCGGGAACCTACAATGAGCAGTTCTTC. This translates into CASSLDAGTYNEQFF.

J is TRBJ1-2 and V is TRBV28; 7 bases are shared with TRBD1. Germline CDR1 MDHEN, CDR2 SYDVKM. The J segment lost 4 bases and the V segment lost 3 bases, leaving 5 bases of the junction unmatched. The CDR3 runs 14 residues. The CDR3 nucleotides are TGTGCCAGCAGTTTCCCCGGGGACAGCTATGGCTACACCTTC. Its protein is CASSFPGDSYGYTF.

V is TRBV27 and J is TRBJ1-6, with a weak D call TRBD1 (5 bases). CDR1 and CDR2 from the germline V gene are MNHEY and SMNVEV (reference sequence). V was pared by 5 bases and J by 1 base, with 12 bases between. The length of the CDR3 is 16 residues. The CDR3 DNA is TGTGCCAGCAGTCTCGGTTCAGGGTCCTATAATTCACCCCTCCACTTT. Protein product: CASSLGSGSYNSPLHF.

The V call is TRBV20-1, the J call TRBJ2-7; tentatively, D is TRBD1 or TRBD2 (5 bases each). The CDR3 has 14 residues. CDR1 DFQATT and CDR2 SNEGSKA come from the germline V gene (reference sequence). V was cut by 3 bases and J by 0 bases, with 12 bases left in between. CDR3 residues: CSASPGPSSYEQYV. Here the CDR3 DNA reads TGCAGTGCTAGTCCGGGACCTAGCTCCTACGAGCAGTACGTC.

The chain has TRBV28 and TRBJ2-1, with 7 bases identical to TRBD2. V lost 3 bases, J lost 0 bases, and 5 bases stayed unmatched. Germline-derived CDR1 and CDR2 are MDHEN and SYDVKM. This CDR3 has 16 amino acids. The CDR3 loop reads CASSFLAEASYNEQFF. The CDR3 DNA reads TGTGCCAGCAGTTTTCTAGCGGAGGCCTCCTACAATGAGCAGTTCTTC.

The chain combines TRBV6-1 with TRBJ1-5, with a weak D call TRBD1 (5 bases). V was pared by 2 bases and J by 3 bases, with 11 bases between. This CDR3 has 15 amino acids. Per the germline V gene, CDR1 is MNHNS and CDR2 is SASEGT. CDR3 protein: CASSEQGWNNQPQHF. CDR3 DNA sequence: TGTGCCAGCAGTGAACAGGGTTGGAACAATCAGCCCCAGCATTTT.

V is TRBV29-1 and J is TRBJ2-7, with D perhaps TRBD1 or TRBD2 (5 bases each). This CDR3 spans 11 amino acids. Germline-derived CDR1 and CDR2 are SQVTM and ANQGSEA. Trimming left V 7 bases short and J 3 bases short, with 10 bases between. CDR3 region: CSGGIDYEQYF. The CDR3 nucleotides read TGCAGCGGGGGGATCGACTACGAGCAGTACTTC.

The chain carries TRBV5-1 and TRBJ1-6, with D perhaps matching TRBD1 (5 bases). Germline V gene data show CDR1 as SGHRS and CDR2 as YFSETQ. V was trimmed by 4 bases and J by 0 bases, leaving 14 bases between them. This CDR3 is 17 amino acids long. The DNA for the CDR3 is TGCGCCAGCAGCACGGGGGACCTGAGCTCCTATAATTCACCCCTCCACTTT. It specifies CASSTGDLSSYNSPLHF.

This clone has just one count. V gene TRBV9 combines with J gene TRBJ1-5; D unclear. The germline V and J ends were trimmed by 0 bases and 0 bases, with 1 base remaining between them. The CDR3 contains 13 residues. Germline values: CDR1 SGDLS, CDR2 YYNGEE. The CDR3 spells CASSVGSNQPQHF. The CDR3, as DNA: TGTGCCAGCAGCGTAGGTAGCAATCAGCCCCAGCATTTT.

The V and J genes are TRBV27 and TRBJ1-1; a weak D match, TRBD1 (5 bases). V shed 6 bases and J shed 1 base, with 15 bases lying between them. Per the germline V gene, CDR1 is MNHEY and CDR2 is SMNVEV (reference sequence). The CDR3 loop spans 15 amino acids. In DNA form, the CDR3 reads TGTGCCAGCAGCCCGGGGGTGTATGGGAACACTGAAGCTTTCTTT. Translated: CASSPGVYGNTEAFF.

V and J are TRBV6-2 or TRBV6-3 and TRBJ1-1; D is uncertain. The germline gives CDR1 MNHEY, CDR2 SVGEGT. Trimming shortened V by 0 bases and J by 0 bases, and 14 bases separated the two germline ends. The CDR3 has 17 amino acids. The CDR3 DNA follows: TGTGCCAGCAGTTACTCGATGAGGCTCAGCCTGAACACTGAAGCTTTCTTT. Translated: CASSYSMRLSLNTEAFF.

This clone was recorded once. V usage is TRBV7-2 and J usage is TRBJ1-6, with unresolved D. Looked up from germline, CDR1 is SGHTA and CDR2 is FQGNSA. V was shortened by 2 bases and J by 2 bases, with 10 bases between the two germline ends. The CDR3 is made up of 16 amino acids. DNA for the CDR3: TGTGCCAGCAGCTTATCCGTTCAGACCTATAATTCACCCCTCCACTTT. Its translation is CASSLSVQTYNSPLHF.

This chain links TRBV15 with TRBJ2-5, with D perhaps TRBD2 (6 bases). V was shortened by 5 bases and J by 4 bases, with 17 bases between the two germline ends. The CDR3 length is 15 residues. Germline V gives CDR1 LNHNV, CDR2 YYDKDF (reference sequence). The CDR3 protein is CATSPPGGAGETQYF. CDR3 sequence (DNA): TGTGCCACCAGCCCCCCGGGCGGGGCCGGAGAGACCCAGTACTTC.

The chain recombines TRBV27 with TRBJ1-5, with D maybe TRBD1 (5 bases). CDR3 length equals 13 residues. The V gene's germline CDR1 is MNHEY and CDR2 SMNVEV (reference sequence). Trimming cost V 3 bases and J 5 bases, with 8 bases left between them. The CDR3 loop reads CASSFDRYQPQHF. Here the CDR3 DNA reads TGTGCCAGCAGTTTCGACAGATATCAGCCCCAGCATTTT.

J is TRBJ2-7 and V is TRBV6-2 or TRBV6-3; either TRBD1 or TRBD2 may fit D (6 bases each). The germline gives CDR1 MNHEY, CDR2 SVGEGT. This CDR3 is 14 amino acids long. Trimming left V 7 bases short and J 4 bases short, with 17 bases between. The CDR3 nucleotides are TGTGCCAGCAACCCGCGGGACAAGGCATACGAGCAGTACGTC. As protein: CASNPRDKAYEQYV.

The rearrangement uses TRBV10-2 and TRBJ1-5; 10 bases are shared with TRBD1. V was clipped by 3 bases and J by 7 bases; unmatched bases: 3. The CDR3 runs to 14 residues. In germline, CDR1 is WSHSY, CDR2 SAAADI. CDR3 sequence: CASSDPGQGQPQHF. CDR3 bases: TGCGCCAGCAGTGACCCGGGACAGGGGCAGCCCCAGCATTTT.

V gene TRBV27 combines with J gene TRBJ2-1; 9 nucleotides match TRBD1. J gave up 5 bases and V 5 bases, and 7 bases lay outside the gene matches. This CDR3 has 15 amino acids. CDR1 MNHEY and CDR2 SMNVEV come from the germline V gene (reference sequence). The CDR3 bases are TGTGCCAGCAGTACCGGGACAGGGATAAACAATGAGCAGTTCTTC. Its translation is CASSTGTGINNEQFF.